This T cell receptor beta chain was recovered during a study of cytomegalovirus exposure and HLA in healthy donors. Study background: HLA-typed donors were the source of approximately 80 million unique TCRs, which an early data release held.

Study findings and constraints: Analysis was performed later, and it showed HLA-associated TCR beta chains to be more clonally expanded than equally common others.

In the case of this clone: Its specificity is not known.

Germline V gives CDR1 SQVTM, CDR2 ANQGSEA. This CDR3 spans 15 amino acids. The trim removed 3 bases at V and 7 bases at J, leaving 12 bases unmatched. This cohort consisted of healthy bone marrow donors. PCR amplification relied on 60 Vbeta primers (plus 13 Jbeta primers). The table came from immunoSEQ multiplex PCR; TCRdb's copy has only in-frame clones and leaves some out. The data contain 100,000 to 150,000 clones, 17% of them singletons. The sequencing input was PBMCs. The chain joins TRBV29-1 to TRBJ1-2; 9 bases align to TRBD1. The source is a female donor in good health and CMV-seropositive. This chain's CDR3 is CSVDETGQGFGGYTF. The CDR3 coding sequence is TGCAGCGTTGACGAAACGGGACAGGGTTTTGGTGGCTACACCTTC.